This entry concerns a single TCR beta chain. The antigen is not known. In germline, CDR1 is SNHLY, CDR2 FYNNEI. The CDR3 extends over 15 amino acids. Trimming took 7 bases from V and 6 from J; bases not matched to a gene: 11. This specimen comes from a study of CD8+ T cells in alopecia areata. Study-wide findings and caveats: Across lesional scalp, and particularly alopecia totalis/universalis, clonality surpassed that of normal scalp.

Investigators isolated RNA and reverse transcribed it into cDNA to act as the sequencing template. Only in-frame clones appear in the TCRdb table, and some are missing; sequencing was by immunoSEQ multiplex PCR. The data contain about 110,000 clones, 58% of them seen just once; the ten biggest clones take up around 23%. In alopecia areata patients, both lesional scalp punch biopsies and peripheral blood were collected. Sequencing input: NKG2D-low CD8+ T cells sorted from blood. This sequence originates from a human donor with alopecia areata. The V and J genes are TRBV2 and TRBJ1-2; 10 bases fit TRBD1. CDR3: CASTRTGQGIHGYTF. Here the CDR3 DNA reads TGTGCCAGCACCAGAACGGGACAGGGGATTCATGGCTACACCTTC.